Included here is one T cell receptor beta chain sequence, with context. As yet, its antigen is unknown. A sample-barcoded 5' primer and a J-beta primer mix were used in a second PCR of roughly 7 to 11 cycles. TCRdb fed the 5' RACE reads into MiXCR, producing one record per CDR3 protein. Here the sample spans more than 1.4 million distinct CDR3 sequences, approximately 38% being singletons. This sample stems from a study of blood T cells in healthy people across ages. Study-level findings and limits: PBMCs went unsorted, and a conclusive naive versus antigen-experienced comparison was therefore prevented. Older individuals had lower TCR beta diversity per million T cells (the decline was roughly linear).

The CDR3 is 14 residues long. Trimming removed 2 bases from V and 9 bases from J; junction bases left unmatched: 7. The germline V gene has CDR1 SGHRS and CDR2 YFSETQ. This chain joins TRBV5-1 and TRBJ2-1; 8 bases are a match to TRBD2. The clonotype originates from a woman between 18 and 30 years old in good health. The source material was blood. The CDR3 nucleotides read TGCGCCAGCAGCTTATTAGCGGGGCCTGGTGAGCAGTTCTTC. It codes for CASSLLAGPGEQFF.